The rows below give T cell receptor beta chains drawn from one sample of a study of blood T cell repertoires in COVID-19. Here immunoSEQ multiplex PCR was the method, and the copy in TCRdb shows in-frame clones only, minus some. The sample contains about 180,000 clones, more than 80% of which appear only once. The specimen was PBMCs or T cells enriched from blood (not recorded which). These receptors were obtained from a man in his forties who had recovered from COVID-19. The CDR3 runs from the conserved cysteine through the conserved F or W. D genes are given only for firm matches. Clone size is not always given. Where it is, it says once, few, many or a class for expanded clones.

size | D | J | V | DNA | CDR3
. | TRBD1 | TRBJ1-1 | TRBV5-1 | TGCGCCAGCATAGGTCAGGGGGGTTTGGGCACTGAAGCTTTCTTT | CASIGQGGLGTEAFF
. | . | TRBJ2-4 | TRBV10-3 | TGTGCCATCAGTGAGTCAAACAGAGACATTCAGTACTTC | CAISESNRDIQYF
once | TRBD1 | TRBJ1-1 | TRBV27 | TGTGCCAGCAGTCGGACAGGGGTGTTGAACACTGAAGCTTTCTTT | CASSRTGVLNTEAFF
. | TRBD1 | TRBJ1-4 | TRBV5-1 | TGCGCCAGCAGTTCGGACAGGGGCGGTGGCAGCATTGAAAAACTGTTTTTT | CASSSDRGGGSIEKLFF
. | TRBD1 | TRBJ2-7 | TRBV28 | TGTGCCAGCAGTTCCCCCGGACAGGGGAGCGGGCAGTACTTC | CASSSPGQGSGQYF
. | . | TRBJ2-7 | TRBV27 | TGTGCCAGCACCACCCGAGGGGGATCCTACGAGCAGTACTTC | CASTTRGGSYEQYF
. | . | TRBJ2-5 | TRBV5-4 | TGTGCCAGCAGCTCCCCGGGACTCCCTCATCAAGAGACCCAGTACTTC | CASSSPGLPHQETQYF
. | TRBD2 | TRBJ2-3 | TRBV3-1/TRBV3-2 | TGTGCCAGCAGCCAATCCACTAGCGGGAGTACAGATACGCAGTATTTT | CASSQSTSGSTDTQYF
. | TRBD2 | TRBJ2-1 | TRBV27 | TGTGCCAGCAGTTTACCGGGACTAGCGGGAGGGTCCTACAATGAGCAGTTCTTC | CASSLPGLAGGSYNEQFF
. | . | TRBJ1-4 | TRBV28 | TGTGCCAGCACTCACCGGGCAGGGGCTAATGAAAAACTGTTTTTT | CASTHRAGANEKLFF
. | TRBD1 | TRBJ1-1 | TRBV5-4 | TGTGCCAGCAGCATACCAGGGGGGATCACTGAAGCTTTCTTT | CASSIPGGITEAFF
. | . | TRBJ2-1 | TRBV9 | TGTGCCAGCAGCTCTTACACCGACAATGAGCAGTTCTTC | CASSSYTDNEQFF
. | TRBD1 | TRBJ1-2 | TRBV19 | TGTGCCAGTAGTACGGGACAGGGGGACGGCTACACCTTC | CASSTGQGDGYTF
once | . | TRBJ2-1 | TRBV3-1/TRBV3-2 | TGTGCCAGCAGCCAACTTAGGGGCAATGAGCAGTTCTTC | CASSQLRGNEQFF
once | . | TRBJ1-3 | TRBV6-5 | TGTGCCAGCGGCTATCAGGCCTTCTCTGGAAACACCATATATTTT | CASGYQAFSGNTIYF
. | . | TRBJ2-5 | TRBV6-5 | TGTGCCACCCGACTCCTAGCTTACCAAGAGACCCAGTACTTC | CATRLLAYQETQYF
few | TRBD2 | TRBJ2-5 | TRBV28 | TGTGCCAGCAGCTCTTTCGTATCTAGCGGAGAGACCCAGTACTTC | CASSSFVSSGETQYF
once | . | TRBJ2-3 | TRBV9 | TGTGCCAGCAGCGTGCCAGCGGGCGGGGATACGCAGTATTTT | CASSVPAGGDTQYF
. | TRBD1 | TRBJ2-5 | TRBV11-1 | TGTGCCAGCAGCGCCCCGGACAGGGGACTCAAGACCCAGTACTTC | CASSAPDRGLKTQYF
. | . | TRBJ2-3 | TRBV3-1/TRBV3-2 | TGTGCCAGCAGCCAAGATCGGACGGGAGTAAATACGCAGTATTTT | CASSQDRTGVNTQYF
. | . | TRBJ1-1 | TRBV30 | TGTGCCTGGAGCGACAGTCCGAACACTGAAGCTTTCTTT | CAWSDSPNTEAFF
once | TRBD1 | TRBJ2-7 | TRBV6-6 | TGTGCCAGCAGTCGACCCAGGACAGGGGGCCGGATCTACGAGCAGTACTTC | CASSRPRTGGRIYEQYF
. | TRBD2 | TRBJ2-1 | TRBV29-1 | TGCAGCGTTGAGGTCAGACTAGCGGGGGTGGGTGAGCAGTTCTTC | CSVEVRLAGVGEQFF
. | . | TRBJ2-1 | TRBV7-9 | TGTGCCAGCAGCTTAGAGGACAGTTACAATGAGCAGTTCTTC | CASSLEDSYNEQFF
. | . | TRBJ2-3 | TRBV7-9 | TGTGCCGGCATGACCCGGGTTAGCACAGATACGCAGTATTTT | CAGMTRVSTDTQYF
. | . | TRBJ1-3 | TRBV9 | TGTGCCAGCAGCGGACTACCTGGTGGTGGCTCTGGAAACACCATATATTTT | CASSGLPGGGSGNTIYF
once | . | TRBJ1-1 | TRBV5-1 | TGCGCCAGCAGCTTGGAGGGGTCAGGGGTGGAATGGAACACTGAAGCTTTCTTT | CASSLEGSGVEWNTEAFF
. | . | TRBJ1-3 | TRBV11-2 | TGTGCCAGCAGCCCATTAAACACCATATATTTT | CASSPLNTIYF
. | . | TRBJ1-2 | TRBV10-2 | TGCGCCAGCAGCCCGGGCAGGGAATATGGCTACACCTTC | CASSPGREYGYTF
. | . | TRBJ1-6 | TRBV9 | TGTGCCAGCAGCCAGGGAAATTGGGATTCACCCCTCCACTTT | CASSQGNWDSPLHF
. | . | TRBJ2-1 | TRBV5-1 | TGCGCCAGCAGCGAGGGGGTCGTCGGCTCCTACAATGAGCAGTTCTTC | CASSEGVVGSYNEQFF
. | . | TRBJ1-1 | TRBV3-1/TRBV3-2 | TGTGCCAGCAGCCGCATGCGGGAGAGCACTGAAGCTTTCTTT | CASSRMRESTEAFF
. | . | TRBJ2-3 | TRBV19 | TGTGCCAGTAGTATAGAAACCCCAGTCGGGGGATCATACTATCCAGATACGCAGTATTTT | CASSIETPVGGSYYPDTQYF
. | . | TRBJ2-7 | TRBV27 | TGTGCCAGCAGGGGGGGGGCTAGCGGTAGCTCCTACGAGCAGTACTTC | CASRGGASGSSYEQYF
once | . | TRBJ1-1 | TRBV19 | TGTGCCAGTTCTTACAGGGTAACTGAAGCTTTCTTT | CASSYRVTEAFF
. | TRBD1 | TRBJ1-2 | TRBV29-1 | TGCAGCGTTGTAGGGGGCGACTATGGCTACACCTTC | CSVVGGDYGYTF
. | . | TRBJ2-7 | TRBV2 | TGTGCCAGCAGTTCGGGGACACCCTTTTGGAAGCAGTACTTC | CASSSGTPFWKQYF
. | TRBD2 | TRBJ2-1 | TRBV5-1 | TGCGCCAGCAGAACCTCGCGGACTAGCGGAGTTTCTAACAATGAGCAGTTCTTC | CASRTSRTSGVSNNEQFF
. | . | TRBJ1-1 | TRBV10-2 | TGCGCCAGCAGTGTCGCAGGGAACACTGAAGCTTTCTTT | CASSVAGNTEAFF
. | . | TRBJ1-2 | TRBV3-1/TRBV3-2 | TGTGCCAGCAGTGGGGGGTCGAATGGCTACACCTTC | CASSGGSNGYTF